The 9 T cell receptor beta chains below come from one sample, sequenced in a study of PD-1 blockade in mismatch repair-deficient tumors. Using immunoSEQ multiplex PCR, the repertoire was profiled, and TCRdb retains in-frame clones only, with some absent. The sample has about 110,000 clones, 60% to 85% seen once. The sequenced sample was peripheral blood, obtained 60 weeks after starting pembrolizumab. Source of these receptors: an adult with mismatch repair-deficient cancer.

The chain combines TRBV14 with TRBJ1-1; D is uncertain. Germline assignment: CDR1 SGHDN and CDR2 FVKESK. V was trimmed by 3 bases and J by 0 bases, leaving 8 bases between them. The CDR3 spans 14 residues. The CDR3 loop reads CASSQSSMNTEAFF. The DNA of the CDR3 is TGTGCCAGCAGCCAGAGCTCCATGAACACTGAAGCTTTCTTT.

The rearrangement joins TRBV5-5 to TRBJ2-3; possibly TRBD1 for D (6 bases). This CDR3 is 14 amino acids long. Trimming stripped 1 base from V and 5 bases from J, with 11 bases between. Per the germline V gene, CDR1 is SGHKS and CDR2 is YYEKEE (reference sequence). CDR3 in DNA: TGTGCCAGCAGCTTGACAGGGTCGGGAGATACGCAGTATTTT. It yields the protein CASSLTGSGDTQYF.

CDR3 protein: CASSGTKDQPQHF. The CDR3 DNA sequence: TGTGCCAGCAGTGGGACTAAAGATCAGCCCCAGCATTTT. The J gene is TRBJ1-5, the V gene TRBV6-5; a possible D gene is TRBD1 (5 bases). This CDR3 comprises 13 residues. Germline loops: CDR1 MNHEY, CDR2 SVGAGI. V was cut by 5 bases and J by 5 bases, with 10 bases left in between.

The chain links TRBV29-1 to TRBJ2-3, with D perhaps matching TRBD2 (7 bases). CDR1 SQVTM and CDR2 ANQGSEA come from the germline V gene. The V and J ends lost 8 bases and 4 bases respectively, with 22 bases between them. CDR3 length: 15 amino acids. Written as DNA, the CDR3 is TGCAGCACCCTGGGGGGGAACAGGGTCGCAGATACGCAGTATTTT. Residues: CSTLGGNRVADTQYF.

The chain recombines TRBV28 with TRBJ1-2; unclear D gene. Germline V gene data show CDR1 as MDHEN and CDR2 as SYDVKM. CDR3 length: 11 amino acids. With 5 bases removed from V and 8 bases from J, the gap between germline ends came to 9 bases. The CDR3 region has the DNA TGTGCCAGCAGTCATCCTAGGGGCTACACCTTC. As protein: CASSHPRGYTF.

Written as DNA, the CDR3 is TGTGCAAGTCGCTTAGTCAACGACGGGGTGAGCTCCTACAATGAGCAGTTCTTC. This sequence encodes CASRLVNDGVSSYNEQFF. The chain joins TRBV12-2 to TRBJ2-1; TRBD2, the table's D call, was not compared with the DNA. TRBV12-2 corresponds to a pseudogene. This CDR3 has 18 amino acids.

The rearrangement links TRBV10-3 to TRBJ2-3; TRBD2 matches 7 bases. CDR3 length equals 17 residues. J gave up 4 bases and V 5 bases, and 15 bases lay outside the gene matches. Germline CDR1 ENHRY, CDR2 SYGVKD. The CDR3 here is CAISQGASGSRADTQYF. The CDR3 DNA reads TGTGCCATCAGTCAAGGGGCTAGCGGTAGCAGGGCAGATACGCAGTATTTT.

This rearrangement joins TRBV7-2 to TRBJ1-2; D call uncertain. CDR3 length: 13 amino acids. V was trimmed by 5 bases and J by 10 bases, leaving 17 bases between them. Germline V gives CDR1 SGHTA, CDR2 FQGNSA. CDR3 region: CASSQELGFAYTF. The CDR3 DNA reads as TGTGCCAGCAGCCAAGAGCTAGGGTTCGCCTACACCTTC.

The J gene is TRBJ1-5, the V gene TRBV5-1; 8 bases are a match to TRBD1. V lost 3 bases and J lost 5; bases outside the gene matches: 7. The germline CDR1 and CDR2 sequences are SGHRS and YFSETQ. The CDR3 is 15 amino acids. For the CDR3, the DNA is TGCGCCAGCAGCTGGACAGGGATGGGTGATCAGCCCCAGCATTTT. It is translated as CASSWTGMGDQPQHF.